The 12 T cell receptor beta chains below come from one sample, sequenced in a study of CD8+ T cells in alopecia areata. RNA was extracted and reverse transcribed into cDNA as the sequencing template. Assay: immunoSEQ multiplex PCR; the TCRdb copy retains only in-frame clones and omits some. The sample contains some 130,000 clones, around 60% of which appear only once. The sample was CD4+ T cells sorted from blood, taken at week 0. The origin of the receptors is a human donor with alopecia areata.

This clone was recorded a few times. The gene calls are TRBV29-1 and TRBJ1-2; possibly TRBD1 for D (6 bases). Trimming stripped 7 bases from V and 4 bases from J, with 16 bases between. The CDR3 length is 13 residues. CDR1 is SQVTM and CDR2 is ANQGSEA in the germline V gene. CDR3: CSATGRGFYGYTF. CDR3 coding DNA: TGCAGCGCCACAGGGAGGGGGTTCTATGGCTACACCTTC.

The chain couples TRBV19 to TRBJ1-5; no clear D. This CDR3 is built from 15 residues. The germline V gene has CDR1 LNHDA and CDR2 SQIVND (reference sequence). V was cut by 7 bases and J by 2 bases, with 15 bases left in between. The CDR3 spells CASNSDPRGNQPQHF. The CDR3 DNA is TGTGCCAGTAATAGTGACCCTCGGGGCAATCAGCCCCAGCATTTT.

V gene TRBV4-2 combines with J gene TRBJ1-5; 8 bases line up with TRBD1. The CDR3 consists of 16 residues. Germline CDR1 LGHNA, CDR2 YNFKEQ. Trimming at V came to 3 bases and at J to 1 base, leaving 5 bases not matched to a gene. The CDR3 region is CASSQRTGRSNQPQHF. Written as DNA, the CDR3 is TGTGCCAGCAGCCAGCGGACAGGGAGAAGCAATCAGCCCCAGCATTTT.

This chain uses TRBV14 with TRBJ2-1, with D possibly being TRBD1 (5 bases). The CDR3 covers 13 residues. V was trimmed by 5 bases and J by 7 bases, leaving 12 bases between them. Germline-derived CDR1 and CDR2 are SGHDN and FVKESK. This CDR3 reads CASSFLSGNEQFF. The CDR3, as DNA: TGTGCCAGCAGCTTTTTATCAGGGAATGAGCAGTTCTTC.

This clone turned up a few times. The chain joins TRBV5-1 to TRBJ2-3; 7 positions agree with TRBD2. Germline lookup yields CDR1 SGHRS and CDR2 YFSETQ. V gave up 4 bases and J gave up 6 bases; unmatched junction bases: 5. The CDR3 contains 13 residues. The CDR3 is CASSRDGGDTQYF. In nucleotides, the CDR3 is TGCGCCAGCAGCCGCGACGGGGGGGATACGCAGTATTTT. The variable domain in full, with the rest retrieved from reference TRBV5-1 and TRBJ2-3, is KAGVTQTPRYLIKTRGQQVTLSCSPISGHRSVSWYQQTPGQGLQFLFEYFSETQRNKGNFPGRFSGRQFSNSRSEMNVSTLELGDSALYLCASSRDGGDTQYFGPGTRLTVL.

This chain uses TRBV25-1 with TRBJ1-2; D perhaps matches TRBD1 (6 bases). V lost 6 bases and J 8 bases, leaving 13 bases between the germline ends. The CDR3 loop spans 12 amino acids. CDR1 and CDR2 (germline): MGHDK, SYGVNS. Here the CDR3 DNA reads TGTGCCAGCAGCCGAGACAGGACCGGCTACACCTTC. Protein: CASSRDRTGYTF.

J is TRBJ2-3 and V is TRBV30, with 9 bases that match TRBD2. The ends lost 0 bases at V and 6 bases at J; junction bases unmatched: 7. CDR3 length equals 15 residues. Germline CDR1 and CDR2: GTSNPN and SVGIG (reference sequence). This CDR3 reads CAWSVRAGGADTQYF. In DNA form, the CDR3 reads TGTGCCTGGAGTGTGAGAGCGGGGGGAGCGGATACGCAGTATTTT.

This rearrangement joins TRBV9 to TRBJ2-2; no firm D call. The germline CDR1 and CDR2 sequences are SGDLS and YYNGEE. The CDR3 extends over 14 amino acids. V lost 0 bases, J lost 4 bases, and 7 bases lay in between. In DNA, the CDR3 is TGTGCCAGCAGCGTAGACCCCAGCACCGGGGAGCTGTTTTTT. The encoded protein is CASSVDPSTGELFF.

The chain's CDR3 is CASSSDRSGANVLTF. The CDR3 DNA reads as TGTGCCAGCAGCTCTGACCGATCTGGGGCCAACGTCCTGACTTTC. The chain joins TRBV7-9 to TRBJ2-6; D is undetermined. CDR3 length: 15 residues. Germline assignment: CDR1 SEHNR and CDR2 FQNEAQ (reference sequence). V lost 4 bases to trimming and J lost 1 base, with 8 bases between them. The full variable domain, in which reference TRBV7-9 and TRBJ2-6 provide the parts outside the CDR3, is DTGVSQNPRHKITKRGQNVTFRCDPISEHNRLYWYRQTLGQGPEFLTYFQNEAQLEKSRLLSDRFSAERPKGSFSTLEIQRTEQGDSAMYLCASSSDRSGANVLTFGAGSRLTVL.

This sequence joins TRBV5-4 and TRBJ2-5, with D tentatively TRBD1 (6 bases). Per the germline V gene, CDR1 is SGHNT and CDR2 is YYREEE (reference sequence). The CDR3 totals 16 residues. Trimming removed 0 bases at V and 4 bases at J, with 16 bases between. CDR3 loop: CASSLGGRGLGETQYF. The CDR3 DNA reads as TGTGCCAGCAGCTTGGGGGGGCGAGGGTTAGGAGAGACCCAGTACTTC.

There are a few counts of this clone. The genes are TRBV7-2 and TRBJ1-6; TRBD1 is a possible D gene (6 bases). The CDR3 is made up of 16 amino acids. V was trimmed by 5 bases and J by 7 bases, leaving 18 bases between them. Germline CDR1 is SGHTA and CDR2 is FQGNSA. In DNA form, the CDR3 reads TGTGCCAGCAGCCCCGCCGGTACAGGGAGGAATTCACCCCTCCACTTT. Residues: CASSPAGTGRNSPLHF.

The rearrangement uses TRBV4-3 and TRBJ1-6; D is unresolved. Germline CDR1 is LGHNA and CDR2 is YSLEER. Trimming left V 1 base short and J 4 bases short, with 8 bases between. There are 15 residues in the CDR3. This chain's CDR3 is CASSQAAEYNSPLHF. DNA for the CDR3: TGCGCCAGCAGCCAAGCGGCAGAATATAATTCACCCCTCCACTTT.